The 27 T cell receptor beta chains below come from one sample, sequenced in a study of blood T cells in healthy people across ages. With a J-beta primer mix and a sample-barcoded 5' primer, a second PCR ran roughly 6 to 12 cycles. Using its own MiXCR run on the 5' RACE reads, TCRdb lists one record per CDR3 protein. The sample shows approximately 800,000 distinct CDR3 sequences, under 30% of them seen only once. This sample was also put to use in a study of T cells of mothers and their children.

Sequenced sample: blood. All receptors come from a boy aged 5 to 17 in good health.

The rearrangement joins TRBV2 to TRBJ2-5, with a possible D match to TRBD2 (5 bases). The end of the DNA aligns better with TRBJ2-7, so the J call may be wrong. CDR1 is SNHLY, CDR2 FYNNEI, per germline. This CDR3 region has 15 residues. CDR3 loop: CASSEHRSGRYEQYF. CDR3 nucleotide sequence: TGTGCCAGCAGTGAACACCGAAGCGGACGCTACGAGCAGTACTTC.

The rearrangement joins TRBV27 to TRBJ2-1; no clear D. Judging by the DNA end, TRBJ2-4 fits better; the J call may be wrong. The CDR3 has 16 amino acids. Germline assignment: CDR1 MNHEY and CDR2 SMNVEV (reference sequence). CDR3 region: CASSLKGRPASYDQYF. CDR3 nucleotide sequence: TGTGCCAGCAGTTTAAAGGGCAGGCCTGCCTCCTACGATCAGTACTTC.

The rearrangement links TRBV5-1 to TRBJ2-7, with a tentative D call TRBD2 (6 bases). CDR3 length: 14 residues. V lost 10 bases and J lost 0, with 17 bases in between. Germline V gene lookup returns CDR1 SGHRS and CDR2 YFSETQ. The CDR3 DNA sequence: TGCGCCTCCGGAGAGGGAGGTTCCTCCTACGAGCAGTACTTC. It is translated as CASGEGGSSYEQYF.

The chain uses TRBV5-1 and TRBJ2-5, with 7 bases identical to TRBD1. Germline lookup yields CDR1 SGHRS and CDR2 YFSETQ. The CDR3 totals 11 residues. J lost 6 bases, V lost 6 bases, and 2 bases had no gene match. CDR3 protein: CASTRGQTQYF. CDR3 in DNA: TGCGCCAGCACGAGGGGGCAGACCCAGTACTTC.

The chain combines TRBV7-3 with TRBJ2-3; TRBD2 agrees at 11 bases. Germline V gene sequence: CDR1 SGHTA, CDR2 FQGTGA. Trimming cost V 1 base and J 6 bases; bases outside gene matches: 12. The CDR3 totals 18 residues. CDR3 amino acids: CASSLISYSGGARDTQYF. The CDR3 DNA follows: TGTGCCAGCAGCTTAATCTCGTATAGCGGGGGGGCCCGGGATACGCAGTATTTT.

The chain carries TRBV2 and TRBJ1-6; 9 positions agree with TRBD1. The CDR3 consists of 16 residues. V gave up 3 bases and J gave up 7 bases; unmatched junction bases: 7. CDR1 is SNHLY and CDR2 is FYNNEI in the germline V gene. The CDR3 here is CASSDQTGGGNSPLHF. CDR3 coding DNA: TGTGCCAGCAGTGACCAAACAGGGGGCGGGAATTCACCCCTCCACTTT.

This clonotype was counted between two and nine times. V usage is TRBV6-2 or TRBV6-3 and J usage is TRBJ1-5; D is perhaps TRBD1 (6 bases). The germline gives CDR1 MNHEY, CDR2 SVGEGT. Trimming shortened V by 6 bases and J by 5 bases, and 14 bases separated the two germline ends. The CDR3 has 14 amino acids. CDR3 amino acids: CASSPTGNHQPQHF. Here the CDR3 DNA reads TGTGCCAGCAGCCCGACAGGTAATCATCAGCCCCAGCATTTT.

This clonotype has more than one count but fewer than ten. CDR3 region: CASTWTSGYQPQHF. The CDR3 coding sequence is TGTGCCAGCACCTGGACAAGCGGATATCAGCCCCAGCATTTT. The rearrangement joins TRBV28 to TRBJ1-5; D is perhaps TRBD1 (5 bases). Germline V gives CDR1 MDHEN, CDR2 SYDVKM. V was trimmed by 7 bases and J by 5 bases, leaving 15 bases between them. The CDR3 runs to 14 residues.

This clonotype has a handful of counts. The limits of the CDR3 on the DNA are not certain, so only TCRdb's listed CDR3 is given. The chain is built from TRBV7-2 and TRBJ1-3. Termini included, the CDR3 measures 13 amino acids. Germline V gene data show CDR1 as SGHTA and CDR2 as FQGNSA. CDR3: CASSFFGENTIYF.

This clonotype appeared a few times. The chain links TRBV18 to TRBJ2-6, with D unresolved. Trimming cost V 8 bases and J 1 base, with 15 bases left between them. The CDR3 runs to 16 residues. Germline assignment: CDR1 KGHSH and CDR2 LQKENI. CDR3 region: CASPTNQASGANVLTF. CDR3 nucleotide sequence: TGTGCCAGCCCAACGAACCAAGCTTCTGGGGCCAACGTCCTGACTTTC.

The chain joins TRBV7-2 to TRBJ2-5, with 14 bases matching TRBD2. The CDR3 consists of 15 residues. Trimming cost V 5 bases and J 4 bases; bases outside gene matches: 3. The germline CDR1 and CDR2 sequences are SGHTA and FQGNSA. The CDR3 sequence is CASSRGLAGVETQYF. The CDR3 DNA is TGTGCCAGCAGCAGGGGACTAGCGGGAGTAGAGACCCAGTACTTC. Complete variable domain (other parts from reference TRBV7-2 and TRBJ2-5): GAGVSQSPSNKVTEKGKDVELRCDPISGHTALYWYRQSLGQGLEFLIYFQGNSAPDKSGLPSDRFSAERTGGSVSTLTIQRTQQEDSAVYLCASSRGLAGVETQYFGPGTRLLVL.

This clonotype has just a few counts. The rearrangement links TRBV4-1 to TRBJ2-4; perhaps TRBD1 as D (6 bases). Germline V CDR1 and CDR2: MGHRA, YSYEKL. V lost 0 bases to trimming and J lost 6 bases, with 18 bases between them. The CDR3 consists of 17 residues. The CDR3 sequence is CASSQDFMGIGGNIQYF. The CDR3 coding sequence is TGCGCCAGCAGCCAAGATTTTATGGGAATAGGGGGAAACATTCAGTACTTC.

This clonotype has only a few counts. The V gene is TRBV27, the J gene TRBJ1-2; TRBD1 agrees at 7 bases. V trimming: 5 bases; J trimming: 1 base; junction bases outside the gene matches: 13. The CDR3 length is 17 residues. Germline values: CDR1 MNHEY, CDR2 SMNVEV (reference sequence). The CDR3 DNA is TGTGCCAGCAGTCCAAACCCGCGGGACAGTTATAACTATGGCTACACCTTC. Protein sequence: CASSPNPRDSYNYGYTF.

The chain employs TRBV7-9 and TRBJ2-1; the match to TRBD1 covers 7 bases. The J call may be wrong; the DNA end is better matched by TRBJ2-7. Germline lookup yields CDR1 SEHNR and CDR2 FQNEAQ (reference sequence). CDR3 size: 14 residues. The CDR3 spells CASSRGQEPYEQYF. DNA of the CDR3: TGTGCCAGCAGCCGCGGACAGGAGCCCTACGAGCAGTACTTC.

This clonotype was detected once. This rearrangement joins TRBV30 to TRBJ2-5, with TRBD2 identical over 9 bases. The J call may be in error: the DNA end matches TRBJ2-1 better. Germline V gene lookup returns CDR1 GTSNPN and CDR2 SVGIG (reference sequence). The CDR3 extends over 15 amino acids. The CDR3, as DNA: TGTGCCTGGAGTCCGGCTGGCGGGGGGGCCTGGGAGCAGTTCTTC. The encoded protein is CAWSPAGGGAWEQFF.

This clonotype was picked up a small number of times. The chain combines TRBV15 with TRBJ2-6, with D hard to call. This CDR3 has 13 residues. CDR1 LNHNV and CDR2 YYDKDF come from the germline V gene (reference sequence). Trimming took off 4 bases at V and 4 bases at J, with 5 bases between the two ends. The CDR3 coding sequence is TGTGCCACCAGCAAAGGCGGGGCCAACGTCCTGACTTTC. It encodes CATSKGGANVLTF.

This clonotype was seen only a few times. The rearrangement uses TRBV12-3 or TRBV12-4 and TRBJ1-5; D not certain. CDR3 length: 14 residues. Trimming took off 1 base at V and 5 bases at J, with 9 bases between the two ends. CDR3 amino acids: CASSLGSTDQPQHF. The CDR3 DNA follows: TGTGCCAGCAGTTTAGGCAGTACAGATCAGCCCCAGCATTTT.

This chain joins TRBV29-1 and TRBJ1-2; D ambiguous. Germline-derived CDR1 and CDR2 are SQVTM and ANQGSEA. Trimming cost V 5 bases and J 4 bases, with 8 bases left between them. CDR3 size: 11 residues. CDR3 region: CSVNNGYGYTF. CDR3 nucleotide sequence: TGCAGCGTTAACAACGGCTATGGCTACACCTTC.

The rearrangement uses TRBV20-1 and TRBJ2-5; 8 bases match TRBD1. The CDR3 loop spans 12 amino acids. Germline V CDR1 and CDR2: DFQATT, SNEGSKA (reference sequence). The ends lost 5 bases at V and 5 bases at J; junction bases unmatched: 4. The CDR3 sequence is CSAPTGVETQYF. The DNA for the CDR3 is TGCAGTGCTCCGACAGGGGTGGAGACCCAGTACTTC.

The chain joins TRBV2 to TRBJ2-7, with D perhaps TRBD1 (6 bases). Trimming pared 7 bases from V and 0 bases from J, leaving 13 bases between. Germline V CDR1 and CDR2: SNHLY, FYNNEI. The CDR3 length is 14 residues. CDR3 DNA: TGTGCCAGCAAGACAGGTCCCATCTCCTACGAGCAGTACTTC. It encodes CASKTGPISYEQYF.

V usage is TRBV20-1 and J usage is TRBJ2-6, with a weak D call TRBD1 (5 bases). This CDR3 is built from 13 residues. Germline CDR1 reads DFQATT; CDR2 reads SNEGSKA (reference sequence). V dropped 6 bases and J dropped 9 bases, with 15 bases sitting between them. The CDR3, as DNA: TGCAGTGCCCACGTGGACAATGACAACGTCCTGACTTTC. Translated: CSAHVDNDNVLTF.

Only a few counts were recorded for this clonotype. The chain couples TRBV3-1 to TRBJ2-3; a possible D gene is TRBD1 (5 bases). Trimming took 4 bases from V and 6 from J, leaving 17 bases between them. Germline lookup yields CDR1 LGHDT and CDR2 YNNKEL (reference sequence). CDR3 length: 15 amino acids. The CDR3 loop reads CASSRQDTPVDTQYF. The CDR3 DNA reads as TGTGCCAGCAGCCGCCAGGACACTCCGGTTGATACGCAGTATTTT.

There are many counts of this clonotype. The genes are TRBV7-2 and TRBJ2-7; a possible D gene is TRBD2 (5 bases). Trimming took 7 bases from V and 7 from J, leaving 20 bases between them. The CDR3 is 14 amino acids. Germline CDR1 is SGHTA and CDR2 is FQGNSA. CDR3 region: CASTSSDWAKEQYF. CDR3 bases: TGTGCCAGCACCAGCTCGGACTGGGCTAAAGAGCAGTACTTC.

This clonotype was seen a few times. The V and J genes are TRBV15 and TRBJ2-5, with D unresolved. Gene TRBJ2-7 matches the end of the DNA better, so the J call may be wrong. This CDR3 has 15 residues. Germline values: CDR1 LNHNV, CDR2 YYDKDF (reference sequence). The CDR3 here is CATSRDYGKTYEQYF. Written as DNA, the CDR3 is TGTGCCACCAGCAGAGATTACGGCAAGACCTACGAGCAGTACTTC.

The V gene is TRBV2, the J gene TRBJ1-4, with 8 bases aligning to TRBD1. The CDR3 spans 13 residues. V lost 11 bases, J lost 5 bases, and 7 bases stayed unmatched. In germline, CDR1 is SNHLY, CDR2 FYNNEI. CDR3 DNA sequence: TGTGCCGTCCGGACAGGGTTAAATGAAAAACTGTTTTTT. Translating it yields CAVRTGLNEKLFF.

J is TRBJ2-1 and V is TRBV7-9; TRBD2 agrees at 9 bases. Germline assignment: CDR1 SEHNR and CDR2 FQNEAQ (reference sequence). J lost 3 bases, V lost 5 bases, and 8 bases had no gene match. There are 16 residues in the CDR3. The CDR3 here is CASSPPLAGNYNEQFF. The CDR3 region has the DNA TGTGCCAGCAGCCCCCCGCTAGCGGGGAACTACAATGAGCAGTTCTTC. The entire variable domain, with the rest obtained from reference TRBV7-9 and TRBJ2-1, is as follows: DTGVSQNPRHKITKRGQNVTFRCDPISEHNRLYWYRQTLGQGPEFLTYFQNEAQLEKSRLLSDRFSAERPKGSFSTLEIQRTEQGDSAMYLCASSPPLAGNYNEQFFGPGTRLTVL.

The rearrangement uses TRBV7-6 and TRBJ2-7; 11 nucleotides match TRBD2. Per germline, CDR1 SGHVS and CDR2 FNYEAQ. The CDR3 spans 16 residues. The V segment lost 2 bases and the J segment 2 bases; nucleotides outside the gene matches: 5. This chain's CDR3 is CASSLQGSGGAYEQYF. For the CDR3, the DNA is TGTGCCAGCAGCTTACAAGGTAGCGGGGGGGCCTACGAGCAGTACTTC.